The T cell receptor (beta chain) under discussion was sequenced for a study of T cell responses to AZD1222 COVID-19 vaccine. Regarding the study as a whole: Dominant at 160-218 and 743-854, vaccine-associated CD4 TCRs also spanned spike. Of spike-specific TCRs, nearly half reportedly target regions left unmutated in variants. It should be noted that donors were predominantly white British and more often female, and clonal diversity was possibly underestimated. Repertoire sampling was restricted to post-peak T cell response timepoints.

Remarks on this clone: Its antigen is currently unknown.

Clones were read by immunoSEQ multiplex PCR, and TCRdb kept only the in-frame ones, dropping some. The sample has 140,000 to 150,000 clones, approximately 83% seen once. CDR3 length equals 15 residues. The germline CDR1 and CDR2 sequences are SGHVS and FQNEAQ. With 4 bases clipped from V and 6 bases from J, the junction kept 10 bases outside the gene matches. The receptor's source is an adult in good health. The material was peripheral blood, obtained on day 0 of AZD1222 vaccination. V and J are TRBV7-8 and TRBJ2-7; TRBD2 agrees at 9 bases. As DNA, the CDR3 is TGTGCCAGCAGCTCCGCGGGCGCGGGAGGGCCCGAGCAGTACTTC. Its translation: CASSSAGAGGPEQYF.